This entry lists 26 T cell receptor beta chains sequenced from one sample in a study of T-cell reconstitution after alpha-beta-depleted transplantation in children. Preparation of the TCRbeta library used unique molecular identifiers. TCRdb processed the PCR reads anew with MiXCR; each CDR3 protein has one entry. The sample holds roughly 570,000 distinct CDR3 sequences, around 27% seen once. The sequencing used PBMCs, collected before TCRalphabeta/CD19-depleted stem cell transplant. These receptors were obtained from a boy in the first two years of life with Wiskott-Aldrich syndrome, due to receive a stem cell transplant.

This clonotype was seen more than once but under ten times. CDR3 coding DNA: TGTGCCAGCAGTTTTAGGGTGTTCACCGGGGAGCTGTTTTTT. Translation gives CASSFRVFTGELFF. V usage is TRBV27 and J usage is TRBJ2-2, with D unresolved. The germline gives CDR1 MNHEY, CDR2 SMNVEV (reference sequence). Trimming removed 3 bases at V and 4 bases at J, with 9 bases between. The CDR3 covers 14 residues.

This clonotype was detected a few times. V gene TRBV5-1 combines with J gene TRBJ1-1; D is undetermined. V dropped 4 bases and J dropped 5 bases, with 12 bases sitting between them. Germline CDR1 is SGHRS and CDR2 is YFSETQ. The CDR3 totals 13 residues. In DNA, the CDR3 is TGCGCCAGCAGCCCCCGGGTTAAAACTGAAGCTTTCTTT. Encoded protein: CASSPRVKTEAFF.

The chain has TRBV5-5 and TRBJ2-7, with D maybe TRBD2 (6 bases). The germline V gene has CDR1 SGHKS and CDR2 YYEKEE (reference sequence). The CDR3 extends over 15 amino acids. Trimming removed 2 bases at V and 3 bases at J, with 15 bases between. The CDR3 protein is CASSFGDLQYYEQYF. DNA for the CDR3: TGTGCCAGCAGCTTCGGGGACTTACAATACTACGAGCAGTACTTC.

The V gene is TRBV24-1, the J gene TRBJ2-1; 14 nucleotides agree with TRBD2. The CDR3 consists of 21 residues. Germline V gives CDR1 KGHDR, CDR2 SFDVKD. V was clipped by 2 bases and J by 0 bases; unmatched bases: 11. The CDR3 protein is CATSDYPEGTSGSLSYNEQFF. Written as DNA, the CDR3 is TGTGCCACCAGTGATTACCCCGAAGGGACTAGCGGGAGCCTCTCCTACAATGAGCAGTTCTTC.

This CDR3 is CSARDAAGSYNEQFF. CDR3 coding DNA: TGCAGTGCTAGAGACGCAGCGGGCTCCTACAATGAGCAGTTCTTC. The genes are TRBV20-1 and TRBJ2-1; tentatively, D is TRBD2 (6 bases). This CDR3 is built from 15 residues. Looked up from germline, CDR1 is DFQATT and CDR2 is SNEGSKA (reference sequence). The ends were cut back, 0 bases at V and 0 bases at J, with 9 bases in the middle.

This clonotype appeared a single time. The chain employs TRBV29-1 and TRBJ2-2, with D unclear. V lost 3 bases and J lost 6, with 11 bases in between. The CDR3 sequence is 13 residues long. Germline assignment: CDR1 SQVTM and CDR2 ANQGSEA. The DNA of the CDR3 is TGCAGCGTTGAGGTTGCCTTGGCCGGGGAGCTGTTTTTT. The encoded protein is CSVEVALAGELFF.

This clonotype occurred once. V gene TRBV6-1 combines with J gene TRBJ2-7; 13 nucleotides line up with TRBD2. Germline values: CDR1 MNHNS, CDR2 SASEGT. This CDR3 is built from 15 residues. After removal of 8 bases from V and 2 bases from J, the junction contained 6 bases not matched to a gene. CDR3 amino acids: CASLPGTSGAYEQYF. The CDR3 DNA is TGTGCCAGCTTACCCGGGACTAGCGGGGCCTACGAGCAGTACTTC.

This clonotype was seen more than once but under ten times. The chain employs TRBV7-2 and TRBJ2-5; 14 bases align to TRBD2. There are 17 residues in the CDR3. Trimming removed 1 base from V and 5 bases from J; junction bases left unmatched: 6. The germline V gene encodes CDR1 SGHTA and CDR2 FQGNSA. The CDR3 region is CASSLVGTSGSSETQYF. CDR3 sequence (DNA): TGTGCCAGCAGCTTAGTGGGGACTAGCGGGAGTAGTGAGACCCAGTACTTC.

The CDR3 DNA reads TGCAGTGCTAGAGAGCCGGGGATCGAGACCCAGTACTTC. This translates into CSAREPGIETQYF. V gene TRBV20-1 combines with J gene TRBJ2-5, with D tentatively TRBD2 (5 bases). The CDR3 loop spans 13 amino acids. CDR1 DFQATT and CDR2 SNEGSKA come from the germline V gene (reference sequence). The germline V and J ends were trimmed by 0 bases and 5 bases, with 10 bases remaining between them.

Many counts were recorded for this clonotype. The chain employs TRBV5-1 and TRBJ2-1; 9 nucleotides line up with TRBD2. V lost 0 bases to trimming and J lost 3 bases; unmatched junction nucleotides: 1. The CDR3 loop spans 15 amino acids. Per the germline V gene, CDR1 is SGHRS and CDR2 is YFSETQ. CDR3 DNA: TGCGCCAGCAGCTTGGGACTAGCGGACTACAATGAGCAGTTCTTC. Protein product: CASSLGLADYNEQFF.

As for this clonotype: The junction and the germline gene differ at one end; a read error may be behind it. The genes are TRBV12-3 or TRBV12-4 and TRBJ2-1, with TRBD2 identical over 9 bases. CDR3 length: 18 amino acids. The chain's CDR3 is CTSSLNLAGISNYNEQFF. The CDR3 DNA reads as TGTACCAGCAGTTTAAACCTAGCGGGGATATCAAACTACAATGAGCAGTTCTTC.

The sample holds a few counts of this clonotype. The chain carries TRBV5-1 and TRBJ1-6, with D tentatively TRBD1 (5 bases). This CDR3 contains 13 residues. CDR1 and CDR2 from the germline V gene are SGHRS and YFSETQ. V lost 4 bases and J 8 bases, leaving 10 bases between the germline ends. CDR3 amino acids: CASSGGGDSPLHF. The CDR3 nucleotides are TGCGCCAGCAGCGGCGGGGGAGATTCACCCCTCCACTTT.

This clonotype was recorded once. The chain links TRBV19 to TRBJ2-1; D may be TRBD1 or TRBD2 (5 bases each). Germline V gene sequence: CDR1 LNHDA, CDR2 SQIVND (reference sequence). Trimming removed 4 bases at V and 5 bases at J, with 15 bases between. CDR3 length: 15 amino acids. This CDR3 reads CASSNGTRWNNEQFF. For the CDR3, the DNA is TGTGCCAGTAGTAACGGGACCCGCTGGAACAATGAGCAGTTCTTC.

CDR3 sequence reads: CASEKREARAYYNEQFF. CDR3 DNA sequence: TGTGCCAGCGAGAAGCGGGAGGCCCGAGCATATTACAATGAGCAGTTCTTC. The rearrangement uses TRBV28 and TRBJ2-1, with 9 bases identical to TRBD2. This CDR3 has 17 residues. CDR1 and CDR2 (germline): MDHEN, SYDVKM. The V gene end was trimmed by 8 bases and the J gene end by 4 bases; junction bases not matched to a gene: 15.

In this sample, this clonotype turned up a few times. The chain has TRBV6-1 and TRBJ2-3; D is unresolved. The ends were cut back, 8 bases at V and 0 bases at J, with 12 bases in the middle. The CDR3 consists of 14 residues. CDR1 MNHNS and CDR2 SASEGT come from the germline V gene. DNA of the CDR3: TGTGCCAGCTCTCGTAGGGAAAGCACAGATACGCAGTATTTT. This codes for CASSRRESTDTQYF.

This clonotype was observed a handful of times. The gene calls are TRBV5-1 and TRBJ2-1; D remains unclear. V was cut by 0 bases and J by 6 bases, with 7 bases left in between. CDR3 length: 13 residues. Looked up from germline, CDR1 is SGHRS and CDR2 is YFSETQ. The CDR3 DNA reads TGCGCCAGCAGCTTGGTATCCCTCAATGAGCAGTTCTTC. Amino acid sequence: CASSLVSLNEQFF.

The V call is TRBV3-1, the J call TRBJ1-1; 7 bases are shared with TRBD1. The CDR3 is 14 residues long. V was clipped by 3 bases and J by 4 bases; unmatched bases: 5. Germline-derived CDR1 and CDR2 are LGHDT and YNNKEL (reference sequence). This CDR3 is CASSQPGGGTEAFF. The CDR3 DNA sequence: TGTGCCAGCAGCCAGCCAGGGGGAGGCACTGAAGCTTTCTTT.

In this sample, this clonotype turned up a few times. The V gene is TRBV3-1, the J gene TRBJ1-1; D is unresolved. V lost 1 base to trimming and J lost 7 bases, with 13 bases between them. The CDR3 sequence is 14 residues long. Germline assignment: CDR1 LGHDT and CDR2 YNNKEL (reference sequence). DNA for the CDR3: TGTGCCAGCAGCCAAGGTCGCGACGGCCTTGAAGCTTTCTTT. Protein: CASSQGRDGLEAFF.

This clonotype was counted only a few times. The chain joins TRBV5-1 to TRBJ2-5, with D maybe TRBD2 (6 bases). The CDR3 has 16 residues. V was cut by 6 bases and J by 2 bases, with 20 bases left in between. Germline lookup yields CDR1 SGHRS and CDR2 YFSETQ. The CDR3 DNA sequence: TGCGCCAGCACCCTGACCTCCCTAGCGCAACAAGAGACCCAGTACTTC. Protein: CASTLTSLAQQETQYF.

The chain uses TRBV20-1 and TRBJ2-1; 14 bases are shared with TRBD2. In germline, CDR1 is DFQATT, CDR2 SNEGSKA (reference sequence). The ends lost 4 bases at V and 7 bases at J; junction bases unmatched: 9. The length of the CDR3 is 16 residues. CDR3 in DNA: TGCAGTGCTACGACTAGCGGGAGGGCGCTGAATAATGAGCAGTTCTTC. Its translation: CSATTSGRALNNEQFF.

The chain recombines TRBV13 with TRBJ2-5; D is perhaps TRBD1 (5 bases). V was shortened by 4 bases and J by 5 bases, with 11 bases between the two germline ends. The CDR3 is 13 amino acids. Germline V gene data show CDR1 as PRHDT and CDR2 as FYEKMQ (reference sequence). Here the CDR3 DNA reads TGTGCCAGCAGCTCCAGGGTATTGGAGACCCAGTACTTC. Protein sequence: CASSSRVLETQYF.

This clonotype was picked up a small number of times. The chain links TRBV5-1 to TRBJ2-1; 7 bases are shared with TRBD2. V trimming: 5 bases; J trimming: 1 base; junction bases outside the gene matches: 3. The CDR3 is 14 residues long. The V gene's germline CDR1 is SGHRS and CDR2 YFSETQ. Written as DNA, the CDR3 is TGCGCCAGCAGTAGAGCGGGATCCTACAATGAGCAGTTCTTC. It is translated as CASSRAGSYNEQFF.

This clonotype was counted a few times. The rearrangement joins TRBV6-1 to TRBJ2-7; 7 bases map to TRBD2. The CDR3 loop spans 16 amino acids. Germline loops: CDR1 MNHNS, CDR2 SASEGT. After removal of 7 bases from V and 5 bases from J, the junction contained 17 bases not matched to a gene. CDR3 amino acids: CASITKLARCAHEQYF. In nucleotides, the CDR3 is TGTGCCAGCATAACGAAACTAGCGCGATGTGCCCACGAGCAGTACTTC.

This clonotype was seen a few times. The chain joins TRBV5-1 to TRBJ2-7; D remains unclear. Germline assignment: CDR1 SGHRS and CDR2 YFSETQ. Trimming took 0 bases from V and 1 from J, leaving 8 bases between them. This CDR3 region has 14 residues. This CDR3 reads CASSLEAASYEQYF. The CDR3 DNA reads TGCGCCAGCAGCTTGGAGGCGGCTTCCTACGAGCAGTACTTC.

This clonotype came up a few times. CDR3 DNA: TGCGCCAGCAGCTTGGACAGGGGGCAAGGCTACACCTTC. Its protein is CASSLDRGQGYTF. The gene calls are TRBV5-1 and TRBJ1-2; 9 bases are a match to TRBD1. CDR1 is SGHRS, CDR2 YFSETQ, per germline. The V gene end was trimmed by 0 bases and the J gene end by 8 bases; junction bases not matched to a gene: 2. The CDR3 runs to 13 residues.

This chain uses TRBV29-1 with TRBJ2-2, with 9 positions matching TRBD1. V lost 8 bases to trimming and J lost 6 bases; unmatched junction nucleotides: 7. Germline V lookup: CDR1 SQVTM, CDR2 ANQGSEA. CDR3 length: 13 residues. Here the CDR3 DNA reads TGCAGCACCCGGGACAGGGATGCCGGGGAGCTGTTTTTT. This sequence encodes CSTRDRDAGELFF.